This T cell receptor (beta chain) is drawn from a study of shared clonotypes between healthy human individuals. Assay used: immunoSEQ multiplex PCR; TCRdb lists only in-frame clones, some missing. The sample lists over 2 million clones; roughly 92% were seen once. The CDR3 runs 16 residues. Germline V gene lookup returns CDR1 MDHEN and CDR2 SYDVKM. Deletions cut 5 bases from V and 4 bases from J, with 20 bases between. Sequenced sample: naive CD4+ T cells from PBMCs. The subset was: CD45RA+ positively selected. The clonotype originates from a man between 18 and 35 years old in good health. Some clones in this sample may be carry-over from other donors' samples. The chain recombines TRBV28 with TRBJ1-2; a possible D gene is TRBD1 (6 bases). CDR3 sequence reads: CASSDTGHPAGYGYTF. The CDR3, as DNA: TGTGCCAGCAGTGATACGGGACACCCGGCGGGCTATGGCTACACCTTC.